The subject of this entry is one TCR beta chain. Its antigen is not identified. This specimen belongs to a study of cytomegalovirus exposure and HLA in healthy donors. Study outcomes and limitations: In vitro experiments confirmed that a few CMV-associated chains were specific for CMV antigens. Whilst most TCR sequences proved rare, a subset of public TCRs occurred across many donors. Associated with cytomegalovirus, according to the listing, were approximately 160 TCR beta chains.

The PCR used 60 Vbeta and 13 Jbeta primers. The protocol was immunoSEQ multiplex PCR, while the TCRdb copy is restricted to in-frame clones and leaves out a portion. The sample carries about 190,000 clones, approximately 77% recorded once. This CDR3 contains 14 residues. Germline V gene sequence: CDR1 SGHRS, CDR2 YFSETQ. Trimming pared 2 bases from V and 3 bases from J, leaving 10 bases between. The V and J genes are TRBV5-1 and TRBJ2-3, with D perhaps matching TRBD2 (6 bases). The receptor's source is a man aged 35-49 years in good health and CMV-seropositive. The specimen sequenced was PBMCs. The CDR3 spells CASSFGTATDTQYF. The CDR3 nucleotides read TGCGCCAGCAGCTTCGGGACTGCGACAGATACGCAGTATTTT.